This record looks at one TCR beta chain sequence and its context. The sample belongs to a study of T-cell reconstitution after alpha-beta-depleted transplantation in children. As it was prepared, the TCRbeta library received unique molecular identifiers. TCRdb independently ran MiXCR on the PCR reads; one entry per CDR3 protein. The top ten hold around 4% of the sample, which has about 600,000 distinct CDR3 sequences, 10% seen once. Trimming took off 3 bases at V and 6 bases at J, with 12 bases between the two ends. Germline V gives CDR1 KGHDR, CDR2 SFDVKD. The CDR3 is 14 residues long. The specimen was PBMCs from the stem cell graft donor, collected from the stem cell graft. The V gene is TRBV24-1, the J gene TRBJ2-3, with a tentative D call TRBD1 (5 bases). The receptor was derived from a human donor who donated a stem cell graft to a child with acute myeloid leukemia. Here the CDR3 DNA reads TGTGCCACCAGTGATGTGGACATGCCGGATACGCAGTATTTT. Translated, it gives CATSDVDMPDTQYF.